The rows below give T cell receptor beta chains drawn from one sample of a study of T cell clones after liver transplantation. Clones were sequenced by immunoSEQ multiplex PCR, and TCRdb holds only the in-frame ones, with some missing. Among 70,000 or so clones listed, over 85% were seen once. The material sequenced was CD4+ T cells from blood, taken before liver transplant. The receptors stem from a human donor who received a liver transplant. CDR3s include the opening cysteine and the closing phenylalanine or tryptophan. A D gene is named only where the DNA matches it firmly. Size tells how often a clone was seen (once, few, many) or the class of an expanded clone, and some rows leave it out.

d_call | j_call | clone_size | v_call | cdr3_nt | cdr3_aa
TRBD2 | TRBJ2-5 | - | TRBV11-1 | TGTGCCAGCAGCTTAGGTAGCGGGAGAGAATGGGAGACCCAGTACTTC | CASSLGSGREWETQYF
- | TRBJ1-4 | - | TRBV10-3 | TGTGCCATCAGTGAAAGGGACCGCGAAAAACTGTTTTTT | CAISERDREKLFF
TRBD1 | TRBJ1-1 | - | TRBV6-6 | TGTGCCAGCAGCGAAACTGGGACAGGGGGAGGTGAAGCTTTCTTT | CASSETGTGGGEAFF
- | TRBJ2-7 | - | TRBV5-1 | TGCGCCAGTAACCCGAACATTAGGGAGCAGTACTTC | CASNPNIREQYF
TRBD2 | TRBJ2-7 | - | TRBV11-2 | TGTGCCAGCAGCCGGGGCAGCGGGAGCTCCTACGAGCAGTACTTC | CASSRGSGSSYEQYF
- | TRBJ2-3 | few | TRBV7-2 | TGTGCCAGCAGCTTAGCGTTAGAGTCTACGCAGTATTTT | CASSLALESTQYF
- | TRBJ2-1 | - | TRBV7-9 | TGTGCCAGCAGCTTAGACAGCAGTTACAATGAGCAGTTCTTC | CASSLDSSYNEQFF
- | TRBJ1-4 | - | TRBV11-3 | TGTGCCAGCAGCTTACGGCAGGGGTATGAAAAACTGTTTTTT | CASSLRQGYEKLFF
TRBD1 | TRBJ2-1 | - | TRBV5-1 | TGCGCCAGCAGCCCAGGGACAGCTAACAATGAGCAGTTCTTC | CASSPGTANNEQFF
- | TRBJ1-1 | - | TRBV12-5 | TGTGCTAGTGGTTTGACAGGGTCGAACACTGAAGCTTTCTTT | CASGLTGSNTEAFF
- | TRBJ1-1 | once | TRBV2 | TGTGCCAGCAGTGAGGTCAGGGTGGTCACTGAAGCTTTCTTT | CASSEVRVVTEAFF
- | TRBJ1-1 | - | TRBV5-1 | TGCGCCAGCAGCGTGGGGCACCACGACACTGAAGCTTTCTTT | CASSVGHHDTEAFF
- | TRBJ1-5 | - | TRBV30 | TGTGCCTGGAGCTCCGGGGGGCCGGGTCAGCCCCAGCATTTT | CAWSSGGPGQPQHF
- | TRBJ2-5 | - | TRBV7-8 | TGTGCCAGCAGCTTAGCAAGCCATTCCATAGAGACCCAGTACTTC | CASSLASHSIETQYF
- | TRBJ2-1 | - | TRBV9 | TGTGCCAGCAGCGATAGCGGAGGCTCCTACAATGAGCAGTTCTTC | CASSDSGGSYNEQFF
- | TRBJ2-1 | - | TRBV9 | TGTGCCAGCAGCGTAGGTACCGACTCCTACGGTGAGCAGTTCTTC | CASSVGTDSYGEQFF
TRBD1 | TRBJ1-3 | - | TRBV7-9 | TGTGCCAGCAGCTTAGACGGACAGGTCGGAAACACCATATATTTT | CASSLDGQVGNTIYF
- | TRBJ2-7 | - | TRBV29-1 | TGCAGCGTTGCTTTCTCGAACTACGAGCAGTACTTC | CSVAFSNYEQYF
- | TRBJ2-6 | - | TRBV19 | TGTGCCAGTAGTATGGAGGGACCCGGGGCCAACGTCCTGACTTTC | CASSMEGPGANVLTF
- | TRBJ2-2 | - | TRBV7-8 | TGTGCCAGCAGCTTAAATAGTGACAGGAGGGGCGGGGAGCTGTTTTTT | CASSLNSDRRGGELFF
TRBD2 | TRBJ2-5 | - | TRBV19 | TGTGCCAGTAGTGCAAGACCGGGACTAGCGAGAGAGACCCAGTACTTC | CASSARPGLARETQYF
TRBD1 | TRBJ2-7 | - | TRBV6-5 | TGTGCCAGCAGTTACGGGACAGGGCGACACGAGCAGTACTTC | CASSYGTGRHEQYF
- | TRBJ2-2 | - | TRBV4-3 | TGCGCCAGCAGCCAAGATCAAGTCGGGGAGCTGTTTTTT | CASSQDQVGELFF
- | TRBJ2-3 | - | TRBV6-1 | TGTGCCAGCAGTGGTTGGCCCACTAGCACAGATACGCAGTATTTT | CASSGWPTSTDTQYF
- | TRBJ2-3 | once | TRBV7-3 | TGTGCCAGCAGCCTCGGGACCCCCACAGATACGCAGTATTTT | CASSLGTPTDTQYF
- | TRBJ2-1 | - | TRBV6-1 | TGTGCCAGCAGCCTACTAGTCGGGGACTACAATGAGCAGTTCTTC | CASSLLVGDYNEQFF
TRBD1 | TRBJ1-1 | - | TRBV19 | TGTGCCAGTAGTATACGCTCGGGACAGGGGGGTACTGAAGCTTTCTTT | CASSIRSGQGGTEAFF
- | TRBJ2-3 | - | TRBV6-6 | TGTGCCAGCAGGGGAACCACAGATACGCAGTATTTT | CASRGTTDTQYF
- | TRBJ2-5 | - | TRBV29-1 | TGCAGCGCCGGGGTAATAGAAGAGACCCAGTACTTC | CSAGVIEETQYF
TRBD1 | TRBJ1-2 | - | TRBV19 | TGTGCCAGTACCCCGGGACAGGGTTTTTCGTTCGCCTATGGCTACACCTTC | CASTPGQGFSFAYGYTF
- | TRBJ2-7 | once | TRBV2 | TGTGCCAGCGGGTTGGAACAGGGTATTACCGAGCAGTACTTC | CASGLEQGITEQYF
- | TRBJ1-4 | - | TRBV30 | TGTGCCTGGAGTTTAAGGGGGGGTCTAAGGAGTGAAAAACTGTTTTTT | CAWSLRGGLRSEKLFF
- | TRBJ2-2 | - | TRBV19 | TGTGCCAGTAGTATTCCGGGCGGGGAGCTGTTTTTT | CASSIPGGELFF